This TCR beta chain originates from a study of vaccination and CD4 T cells after COVID-19. About the research overall: At a median roughly 70 days (range 14 to 241) after dose two, post-vaccine samples were obtained.

The CDR3 is made up of 12 amino acids. Germline V gives CDR1 SQVTM, CDR2 ANQGSEA. Trimming cost V 7 bases and J 3 bases, with 12 bases left between them. Sequencing of DNA taken from cultured CD4+ T cells relied on the Oncomine TCR Beta short-read assay. Investigators isolated genomic DNA from cultured CD4+ T cells. TCRdb analysed the PCR reads with MiXCR anew, one entry per CDR3 protein. The sample consists of around 20,000 distinct CDR3 sequences, about 44% of them appearing once. The treatment was: 10-day PBMC culture with coronavirus spike peptide pools or control peptides (ViraFEST assay). Study results and limitations: Spike mono-reactivity marked 304 of 307 vaccine-specific clones in convalescent patients.

Of note for this clonotype: The target antigen is unknown.

The clonotype comes from a human donor who had recovered from COVID-19. The chain employs TRBV29-1 and TRBJ1-2, with D tentatively TRBD1 (5 bases). Material: CD4+ T cells from blood, cultured in vitro. CDR3 coding DNA: TGCAGCGGTGGGGGGGTGGACTATGGCTACACCTTC. Amino acid sequence: CSGGGVDYGYTF.